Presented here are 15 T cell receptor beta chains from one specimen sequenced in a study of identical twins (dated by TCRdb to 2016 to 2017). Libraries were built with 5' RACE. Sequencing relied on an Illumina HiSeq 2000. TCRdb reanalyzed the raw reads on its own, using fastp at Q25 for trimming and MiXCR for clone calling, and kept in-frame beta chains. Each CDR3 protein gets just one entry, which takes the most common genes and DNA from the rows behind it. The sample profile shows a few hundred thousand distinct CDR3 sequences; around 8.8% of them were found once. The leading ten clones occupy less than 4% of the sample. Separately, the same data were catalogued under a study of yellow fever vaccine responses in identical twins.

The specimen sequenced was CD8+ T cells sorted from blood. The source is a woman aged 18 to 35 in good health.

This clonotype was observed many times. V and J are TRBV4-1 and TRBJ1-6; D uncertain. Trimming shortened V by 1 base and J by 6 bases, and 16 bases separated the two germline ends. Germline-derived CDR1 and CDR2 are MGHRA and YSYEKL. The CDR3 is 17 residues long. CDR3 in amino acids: CASSQVWEQRVNSPLHF. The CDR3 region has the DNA TGCGCCAGCAGCCAAGTTTGGGAACAAAGGGTTAATTCACCCCTCCACTTT.

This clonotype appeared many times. The CDR3 nucleotides are TGTGCCAGCAGCCAAGGAGGGACAACAAGCCAAGAGACCCAGTACTTC. It is translated as CASSQGGTTSQETQYF. The rearrangement links TRBV4-2 to TRBJ2-5; D is perhaps TRBD1 (6 bases). CDR1 LGHNA and CDR2 YNFKEQ come from the germline V gene. V was shortened by 1 base and J by 1 base, with 13 bases between the two germline ends. The CDR3 spans 16 residues.

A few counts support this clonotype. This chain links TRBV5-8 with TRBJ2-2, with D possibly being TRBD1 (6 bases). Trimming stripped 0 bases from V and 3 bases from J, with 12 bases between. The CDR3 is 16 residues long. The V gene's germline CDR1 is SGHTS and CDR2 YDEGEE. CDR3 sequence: CASSLAPTGYTGELFF. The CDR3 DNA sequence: TGTGCCAGCAGCTTGGCACCGACAGGCTACACCGGGGAGCTGTTTTTT.

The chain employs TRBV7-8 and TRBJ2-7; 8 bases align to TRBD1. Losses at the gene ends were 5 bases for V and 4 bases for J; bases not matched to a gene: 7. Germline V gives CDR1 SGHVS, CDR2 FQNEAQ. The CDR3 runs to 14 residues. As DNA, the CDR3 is TGTGCCAGCAGCGACAGGGGCTTCGCGTACGAGCAGTACTTC. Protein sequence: CASSDRGFAYEQYF.

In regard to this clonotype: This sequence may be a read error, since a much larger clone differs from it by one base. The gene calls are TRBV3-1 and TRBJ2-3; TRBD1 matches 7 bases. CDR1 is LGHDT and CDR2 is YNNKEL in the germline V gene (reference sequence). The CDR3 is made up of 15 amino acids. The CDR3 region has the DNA TGTGCCACCAGCCAGGACAGGATGAGGACAGATACGCAGTATTTT. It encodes CATSQDRMRTDTQYF.

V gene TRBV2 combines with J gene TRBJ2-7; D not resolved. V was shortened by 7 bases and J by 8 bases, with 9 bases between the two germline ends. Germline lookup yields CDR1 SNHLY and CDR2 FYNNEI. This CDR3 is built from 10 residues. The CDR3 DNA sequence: TGTGCCAGCAACGGTCTGCAGCAGTACTTC. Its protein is CASNGLQQYF.

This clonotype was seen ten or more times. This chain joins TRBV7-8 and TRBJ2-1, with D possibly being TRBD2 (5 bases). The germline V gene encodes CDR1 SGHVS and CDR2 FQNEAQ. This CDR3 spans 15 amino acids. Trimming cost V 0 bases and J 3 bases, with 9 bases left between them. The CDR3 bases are TGTGCCAGCAGCTTAGCGCATGGAGGCTACAATGAGCAGTTCTTC. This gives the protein CASSLAHGGYNEQFF.

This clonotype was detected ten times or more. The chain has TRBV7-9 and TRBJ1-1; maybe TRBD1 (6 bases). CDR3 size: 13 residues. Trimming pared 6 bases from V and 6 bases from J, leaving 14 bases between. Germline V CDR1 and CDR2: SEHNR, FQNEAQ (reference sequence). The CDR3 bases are TGTGCCAGCAGTCCCCCAGGGGCGGCTGAAGCTTTCTTT. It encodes CASSPPGAAEAFF.

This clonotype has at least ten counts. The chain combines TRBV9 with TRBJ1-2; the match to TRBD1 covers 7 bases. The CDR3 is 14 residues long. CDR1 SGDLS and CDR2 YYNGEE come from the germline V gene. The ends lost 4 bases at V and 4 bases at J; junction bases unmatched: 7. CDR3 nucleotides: TGTGCCAGCAGCTCCGGAGGGACAGCCTATGGCTACACCTTC. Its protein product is CASSSGGTAYGYTF.

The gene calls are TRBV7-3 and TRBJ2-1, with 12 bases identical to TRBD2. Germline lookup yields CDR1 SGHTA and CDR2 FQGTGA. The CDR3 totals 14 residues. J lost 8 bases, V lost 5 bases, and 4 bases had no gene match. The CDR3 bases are TGTGCCAGCAGCCCTAGCGGGGGGGCGCATGAGCAGTTCTTC. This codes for CASSPSGGAHEQFF. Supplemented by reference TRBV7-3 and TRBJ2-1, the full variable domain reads GAGVSQTPSNKVTEKGKYVELRCDPISGHTALYWYRQSLGQGPEFLIYFQGTGAADDSGLPNDRFFAVRPEGSVSTLKIQRTERGDSAVYLCASSPSGGAHEQFFGPGTRLTVL.

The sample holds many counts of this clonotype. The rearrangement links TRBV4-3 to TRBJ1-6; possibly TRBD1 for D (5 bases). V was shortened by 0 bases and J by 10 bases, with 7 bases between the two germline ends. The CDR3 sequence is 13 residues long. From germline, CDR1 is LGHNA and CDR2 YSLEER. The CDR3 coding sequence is TGCGCCAGCAGCCAAGACAGGGTATCACCCCTCCACTTT. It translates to CASSQDRVSPLHF.

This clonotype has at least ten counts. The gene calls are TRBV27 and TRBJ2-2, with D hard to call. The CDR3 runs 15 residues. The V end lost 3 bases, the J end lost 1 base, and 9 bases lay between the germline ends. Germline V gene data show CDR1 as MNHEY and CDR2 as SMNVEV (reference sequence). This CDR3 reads CASSLSVLNTGELFF. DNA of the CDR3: TGTGCCAGCAGTTTGTCGGTACTGAACACCGGGGAGCTGTTTTTT.

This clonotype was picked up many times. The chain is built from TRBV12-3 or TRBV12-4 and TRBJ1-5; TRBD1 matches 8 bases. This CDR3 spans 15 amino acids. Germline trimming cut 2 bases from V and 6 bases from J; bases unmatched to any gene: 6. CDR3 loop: CASSLQQGAIQPQHF. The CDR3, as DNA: TGTGCCAGCAGTTTACAGCAGGGGGCGATTCAGCCCCAGCATTTT.

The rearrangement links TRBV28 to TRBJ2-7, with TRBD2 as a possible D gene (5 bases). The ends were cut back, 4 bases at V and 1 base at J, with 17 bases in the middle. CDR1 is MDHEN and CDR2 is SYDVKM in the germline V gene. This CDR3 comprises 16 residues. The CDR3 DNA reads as TGTGCCAGCAGTTCCCCTCGGGAAATGGGTTCCTACGAGCAGTACTTC. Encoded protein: CASSSPREMGSYEQYF.

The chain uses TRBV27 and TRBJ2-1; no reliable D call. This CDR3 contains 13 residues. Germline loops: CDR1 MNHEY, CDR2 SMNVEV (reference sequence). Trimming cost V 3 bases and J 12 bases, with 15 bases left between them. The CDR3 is CASSFLPPKLQFF. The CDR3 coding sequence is TGTGCCAGCAGTTTTTTGCCCCCGAAGCTGCAGTTCTTC.